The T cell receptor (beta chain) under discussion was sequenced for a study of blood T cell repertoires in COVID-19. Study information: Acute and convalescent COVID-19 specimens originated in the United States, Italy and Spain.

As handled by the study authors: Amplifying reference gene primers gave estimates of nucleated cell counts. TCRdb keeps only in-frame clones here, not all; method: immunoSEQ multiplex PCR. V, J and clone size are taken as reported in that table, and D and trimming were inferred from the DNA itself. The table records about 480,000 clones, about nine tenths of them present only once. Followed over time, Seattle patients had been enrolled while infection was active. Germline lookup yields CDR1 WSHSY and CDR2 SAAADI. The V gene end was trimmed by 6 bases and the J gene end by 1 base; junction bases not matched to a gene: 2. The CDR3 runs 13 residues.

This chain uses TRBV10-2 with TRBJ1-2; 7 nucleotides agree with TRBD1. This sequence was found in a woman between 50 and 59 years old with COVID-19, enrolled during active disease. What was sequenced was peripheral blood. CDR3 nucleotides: TGCGCCAGCAGCGGGACAGATAACTATGGCTACACCTTC. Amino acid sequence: CASSGTDNYGYTF.